This record looks at one T cell receptor (beta chain) sequence and its context. The protocol was immunoSEQ multiplex PCR, while the TCRdb copy is restricted to in-frame clones and leaves out a portion. The table includes roughly 230,000 clones, around 84% detected once. Participants spanned ages about 18 to 89 years and resided in 20 to 25 US areas. Participants reported their clinical history, and cohort assignment relied on those reports. CDR1 SEHNR and CDR2 FQNEAQ come from the germline V gene (reference sequence). Trimming removed 5 bases from V and 2 bases from J; junction bases left unmatched: 6. CDR3 length equals 15 residues. The sample belongs to a study of blood T cell repertoires in COVID-19. About the study: The United States, Italy and Spain provided the acute and convalescent COVID-19 samples. From T cells, B-cell-depleted T cells, or PBMCs came the material, which was cDNA or gDNA.

The chain uses TRBV7-9 and TRBJ1-1; 9 bases are shared with TRBD1. The source of this sequence is a woman aged 45-59 years who had been exposed to COVID-19. Material for sequencing was PBMCs or T cells enriched from blood (not recorded which). Written as DNA, the CDR3 is TGTGCCAGCAGCCAAAGGGACAGGGAAAACACTGAAGCTTTCTTT. As protein: CASSQRDRENTEAFF.